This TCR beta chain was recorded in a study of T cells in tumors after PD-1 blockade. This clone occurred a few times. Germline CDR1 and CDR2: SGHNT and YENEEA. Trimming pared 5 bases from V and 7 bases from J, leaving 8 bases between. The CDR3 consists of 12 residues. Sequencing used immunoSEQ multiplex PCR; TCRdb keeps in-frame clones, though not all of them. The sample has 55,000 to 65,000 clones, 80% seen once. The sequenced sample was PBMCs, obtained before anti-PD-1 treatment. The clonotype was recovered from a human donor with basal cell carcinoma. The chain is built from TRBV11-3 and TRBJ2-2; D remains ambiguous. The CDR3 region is CASSPRFGELFF. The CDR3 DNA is TGTGCCAGCAGCCCCCGCTTCGGGGAGCTGTTTTTT.